The 5 T cell receptor beta chains below were found in one sample sequenced in a study of blood T cell repertoires in COVID-19. Sequencing was performed with immunoSEQ multiplex PCR; in TCRdb, only in-frame clones are kept and a portion is missing. The sample has 200,000 to 250,000 clones; roughly 90% are singletons. Material: peripheral blood. The receptor source for this set is a man between 25 and 39 years old who had recovered from COVID-19.

This clone has just a few counts. The chain recombines TRBV7-2 with TRBJ2-7, with 8 nucleotides matching TRBD1. The CDR3 covers 14 residues. Germline V CDR1 and CDR2: SGHTA, FQGNSA. The ends lost 2 bases at V and 5 bases at J; junction bases unmatched: 5. This CDR3 is CASSLTGQVHEQYF. The CDR3 region has the DNA TGTGCCAGCAGCTTAACGGGACAGGTCCACGAGCAGTACTTC.

The chain joins TRBV30 to TRBJ1-6, with 8 nucleotides matching TRBD1. CDR1 is GTSNPN and CDR2 is SVGIG in the germline V gene (reference sequence). Trimming cost V 0 bases and J 7 bases; bases outside gene matches: 2. This CDR3 is 14 amino acids long. Here the CDR3 reads CAWSVWTGNSPLHF. The DNA for the CDR3 is TGTGCCTGGAGTGTCTGGACAGGGAATTCACCCCTCCACTTT.

The sample holds one count of this clone. The V gene is TRBV27, the J gene TRBJ2-5; 7 bases agree with TRBD2. Trimming removed 6 bases from V and 2 bases from J; junction bases left unmatched: 3. The CDR3 loop spans 13 amino acids. Germline V gives CDR1 MNHEY, CDR2 SMNVEV (reference sequence). CDR3 in amino acids: CASRAGRQETQYF. The CDR3, as DNA: TGTGCCAGCAGAGCGGGGCGGCAAGAGACCCAGTACTTC.

This clone showed up just once. The gene calls are TRBV12-3 or TRBV12-4 and TRBJ1-2; the D is unclear. The V end lost 7 bases, the J end lost 9 bases, and 12 bases lay between the germline ends. The CDR3 loop spans 11 amino acids. In DNA, the CDR3 is TGTGCCAGCACCCGGGATAGCAGCTACACCTTC. Encoded protein: CASTRDSSYTF.

CDR3 nucleotides: TGTGCCAGCAGTTCCCCGAACAGGGTCGCGAACACCGGGGAGCTGTTTTTT. Translation gives CASSSPNRVANTGELFF. The chain uses TRBV28 and TRBJ2-2, with D perhaps TRBD1 (6 bases). Germline-derived CDR1 and CDR2 are MDHEN and SYDVKM. The CDR3 is made up of 17 amino acids. Trimming left V 4 bases short and J 0 bases short, with 15 bases between. Full variable domain (missing parts from reference TRBV28 and TRBJ2-2): DVKVTQSSRYLVKRTGEKVFLECVQDMDHENMFWYRQDPGLGLRLIYFSYDVKMKEKGDIPEGYSVSREKKERFSLILESASTNQTSMYLCASSSPNRVANTGELFFGEGSRLTVL.